This passage covers 17 T cell receptor beta chains from one sample sequenced in a study of blood T cells in healthy people across ages. For the second PCR, which ran for about 6 to 11 cycles, a sample-barcoded 5' primer and a J-beta primer mix were used. TCRdb fed the 5' RACE reads into MiXCR, producing one record per CDR3 protein. The sample contains 890,000 or so distinct CDR3 sequences, about 59% of which appear only once. Sequencing was performed on blood. The source is a man aged 25-40 years in good health.

DNA of the CDR3: TGTGCCAGCAGCCAAGGACAGGGCGTCTACGAGCAGTACTTC. It codes for CASSQGQGVYEQYF. The chain links TRBV12-3 or TRBV12-4 to TRBJ2-7; TRBD1 aligns across 8 bases. The CDR3 contains 14 residues. Unmatched junction bases numbered 7, after V lost 6 bases and J lost 3 bases.

V usage is TRBV7-9 and J usage is TRBJ2-1; TRBD1 matches 10 bases. Germline CDR1 SEHNR, CDR2 FQNEAQ (reference sequence). V was pared by 5 bases and J by 8 bases, with 9 bases of the junction left unmatched. This CDR3 is built from 15 residues. DNA for the CDR3: TGTGCCAGCAGCACCCGGGACAGGGGTGTCCATGAGCAGTTCTTC. This translates into CASSTRDRGVHEQFF.

The J gene is TRBJ2-1, the V gene TRBV9; D gene unclear. The J call may not be correct, given that the DNA end is closer to TRBJ2-7. This CDR3 has 16 residues. Per germline, CDR1 SGDLS and CDR2 YYNGEE. The CDR3: CASSVGASSSYNEQYF. The CDR3 nucleotides read TGTGCCAGCAGCGTAGGAGCGTCGAGCTCCTACAATGAGCAGTACTTC.

This clonotype was picked up one time. The chain is built from TRBV7-2 and TRBJ1-2; 9 bases are shared with TRBD1. CDR1 is SGHTA, CDR2 FQGNSA, per germline. Unmatched junction bases numbered 5, after V lost 3 bases and J lost 6 bases. The CDR3 length is 14 residues. CDR3: CASSFDRGGDGYTF. In nucleotides, the CDR3 is TGTGCCAGCAGCTTTGACAGGGGGGGCGATGGCTACACCTTC.

This clonotype was counted only a few times. V usage is TRBV4-3 and J usage is TRBJ2-1; TRBD1 might be the D (5 bases). V lost 0 bases, J lost 8 bases, and 20 bases lay in between. The CDR3 has 17 residues. Germline CDR1 is LGHNA and CDR2 is YSLEER. Written as DNA, the CDR3 is TGCGCCAGCAGCCAAGATTGGACACCCGGTAGAGGTGATGAGCAGTTCTTC. Amino acids: CASSQDWTPGRGDEQFF.

The chain uses TRBV4-3 and TRBJ2-7; D is perhaps TRBD1 (6 bases). Germline CDR1 LGHNA, CDR2 YSLEER. The CDR3 consists of 18 residues. The ends were cut back, 3 bases at V and 2 bases at J, with 23 bases in the middle. DNA of the CDR3: TGCGCCAGCAGCCAGCACCGACCAAATCCAGGGGCTGCCTACGAGCAGTACTTC. Its translation: CASSQHRPNPGAAYEQYF.

This clonotype was detected once. The chain employs TRBV2 and TRBJ2-3, with unresolved D. The germline V and J ends were trimmed by 1 base and 2 bases, with 7 bases remaining between them. The germline V gene encodes CDR1 SNHLY and CDR2 FYNNEI. The CDR3 totals 14 residues. The CDR3: CASSEGTYTDTQYF. The CDR3 nucleotides are TGTGCCAGCAGTGAAGGAACCTACACAGATACGCAGTATTTT.

This clonotype was seen a single time. The chain is built from TRBV20-1 and TRBJ1-6; no definite D call. Between the trimmed V and J ends, which lost 1 base and 0 bases, there was a span of 1 base. The CDR3 spans 13 residues. The germline V gene has CDR1 DFQATT and CDR2 SNEGSKA (reference sequence). In DNA form, the CDR3 reads TGCAGTGCTAGAGCCTCCTATAATTCACCCCTCCACTTT. Translated, it gives CSARASYNSPLHF.

V and J are TRBV9 and TRBJ2-4; D gene uncertain. The closer fit of TRBJ2-7 to the DNA end suggests the J call may be wrong. CDR1 is SGDLS and CDR2 is YYNGEE in the germline V gene. This CDR3 is 14 amino acids long. CDR3 region: CASSVGARPSEQYF. CDR3 coding DNA: TGTGCCAGCAGCGTAGGGGCGCGACCCTCCGAGCAGTACTTC.

V is TRBV4-3 and J is TRBJ1-4; possible D gene TRBD1, 6 bases. The ends were cut back, 4 bases at V and 5 bases at J, with 14 bases in the middle. Germline values: CDR1 LGHNA, CDR2 YSLEER. The CDR3 spans 15 residues. CDR3 in DNA: TGCGCCAGCAGCCGACTCGGGCAGGGGAATGAAAAACTGTTTTTT. Protein sequence: CASSRLGQGNEKLFF.

In nucleotides, the CDR3 is TGCAGCGTTGACTGGGGGGCGGGCACAGATACGCAGTATTTT. The encoded protein is CSVDWGAGTDTQYF. J is TRBJ2-3 and V is TRBV29-1, with D perhaps given as TRBD1 or TRBD2 (6 bases each). Germline CDR1 and CDR2: SQVTM and ANQGSEA. The CDR3 totals 14 residues. V was cut by 3 bases and J by 1 base, with 11 bases left in between.

The gene calls are TRBV13 and TRBJ2-2; no reliable D call. Trimming shortened V by 5 bases and J by 1 base, and 11 bases separated the two germline ends. This CDR3 region has 15 residues. Germline values: CDR1 PRHDT, CDR2 FYEKMQ (reference sequence). In DNA, the CDR3 is TGTGCCAGCAGCAACCCTGCGGTGAACACCGGGGAGCTGTTTTTT. Its translation is CASSNPAVNTGELFF.

This chain connects TRBV14 to TRBJ2-5; D remains unclear. The CDR3 length is 14 residues. The V gene's germline CDR1 is SGHDN and CDR2 FVKESK. V was clipped by 4 bases and J by 11 bases, with 20 bases between them. This CDR3 reads CASSPRSWGSEQYF. CDR3 in DNA: TGTGCCAGCAGCCCGAGATCCTGGGGAAGTGAGCAGTACTTC.

The chain employs TRBV2 and TRBJ1-1; 7 bases are a match to TRBD1. Germline V gives CDR1 SNHLY, CDR2 FYNNEI. V lost 6 bases, J lost 0 bases, and 7 bases stayed unmatched. CDR3 size: 15 residues. CDR3 protein: CASRDLTGMNTEAFF. The CDR3 coding sequence is TGTGCCAGCAGGGACCTGACAGGGATGAACACTGAAGCTTTCTTT.

This chain uses TRBV6-1 with TRBJ1-2; D remains ambiguous. The germline V gene encodes CDR1 MNHNS and CDR2 SASEGT. This CDR3 comprises 13 residues. Trimming pared 4 bases from V and 8 bases from J, leaving 14 bases between. The CDR3 loop reads CASSVDGRRGYTF. DNA of the CDR3: TGTGCCAGCAGTGTGGATGGCAGGCGAGGCTACACCTTC.

The chain combines TRBV10-3 with TRBJ2-4; D may correspond to TRBD1 or TRBD2 (5 bases each). With the DNA end fitting TRBJ2-7 better, the J assignment may be wrong. CDR1 ENHRY and CDR2 SYGVKD come from the germline V gene. CDR3 length equals 13 residues. For the CDR3, the DNA is TGTGCCATCAGCAACGGGATGGGGGACGAGCAGTACTTC. Residues: CAISNGMGDEQYF.

This chain uses TRBV4-3 with TRBJ2-1; TRBD1 might be the D (6 bases). This CDR3 has 16 amino acids. The ends were cut back, 0 bases at V and 4 bases at J, with 13 bases in the middle. Germline loops: CDR1 LGHNA, CDR2 YSLEER. CDR3 bases: TGCGCCAGCAGCCAAGATGTGGGGGCTGTATACAATGAGCAGTTCTTC. It encodes CASSQDVGAVYNEQFF.